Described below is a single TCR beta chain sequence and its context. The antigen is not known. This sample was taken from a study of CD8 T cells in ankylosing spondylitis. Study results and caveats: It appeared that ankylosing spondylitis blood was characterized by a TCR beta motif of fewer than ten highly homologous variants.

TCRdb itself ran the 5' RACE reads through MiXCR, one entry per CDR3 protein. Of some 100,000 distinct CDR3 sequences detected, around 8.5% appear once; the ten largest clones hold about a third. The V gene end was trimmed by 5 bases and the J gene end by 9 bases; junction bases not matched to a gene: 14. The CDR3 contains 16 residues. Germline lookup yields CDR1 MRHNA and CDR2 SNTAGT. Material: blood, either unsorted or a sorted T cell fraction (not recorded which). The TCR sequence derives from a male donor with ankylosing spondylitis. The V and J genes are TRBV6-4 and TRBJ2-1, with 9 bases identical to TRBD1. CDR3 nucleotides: TGTGCCAGCAGTCTGGGAGCCGGGACAGGGACATTTGAGCAGTTCTTC. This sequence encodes CASSLGAGTGTFEQFF.